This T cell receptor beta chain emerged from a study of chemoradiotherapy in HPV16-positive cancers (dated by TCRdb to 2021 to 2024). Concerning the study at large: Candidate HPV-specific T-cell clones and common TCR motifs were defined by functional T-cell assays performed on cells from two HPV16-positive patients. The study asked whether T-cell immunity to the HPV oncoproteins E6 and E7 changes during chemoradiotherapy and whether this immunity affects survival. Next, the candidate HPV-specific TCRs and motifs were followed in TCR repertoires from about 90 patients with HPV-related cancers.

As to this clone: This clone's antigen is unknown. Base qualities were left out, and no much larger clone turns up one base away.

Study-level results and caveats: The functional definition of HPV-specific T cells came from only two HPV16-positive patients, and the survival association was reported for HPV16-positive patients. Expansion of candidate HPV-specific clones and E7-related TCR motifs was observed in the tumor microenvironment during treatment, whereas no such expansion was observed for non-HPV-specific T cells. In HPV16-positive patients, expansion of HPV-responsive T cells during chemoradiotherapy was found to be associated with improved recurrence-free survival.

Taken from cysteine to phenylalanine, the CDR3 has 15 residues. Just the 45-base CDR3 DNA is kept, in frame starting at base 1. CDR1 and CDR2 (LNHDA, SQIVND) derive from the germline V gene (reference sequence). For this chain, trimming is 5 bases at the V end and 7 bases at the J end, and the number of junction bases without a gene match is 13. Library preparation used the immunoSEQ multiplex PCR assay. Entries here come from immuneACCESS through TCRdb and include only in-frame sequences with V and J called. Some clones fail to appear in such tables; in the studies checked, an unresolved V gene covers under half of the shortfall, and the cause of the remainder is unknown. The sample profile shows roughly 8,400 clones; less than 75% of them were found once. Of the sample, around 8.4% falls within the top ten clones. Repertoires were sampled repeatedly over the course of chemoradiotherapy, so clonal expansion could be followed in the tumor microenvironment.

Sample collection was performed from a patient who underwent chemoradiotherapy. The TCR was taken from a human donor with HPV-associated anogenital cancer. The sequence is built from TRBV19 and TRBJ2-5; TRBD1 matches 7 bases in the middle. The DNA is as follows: TGTGCCAGTAGTGTTCATGGGGACAGCGCCGGGACCCAGTACTTC. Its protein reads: CASSVHGDSAGTQYF.